This is a list of T cell receptor beta chains from one sample in a study of blood T cell repertoires in COVID-19. Libraries were prepared by immunoSEQ multiplex PCR; TCRdb keeps only in-frame clonotypes and omits some of them. Of hundreds of thousands of clones in the sample, more than 85% are singletons; the top ten hold under 3%. The sample was peripheral blood. Receptor source: a human donor in a cohort sampled during active COVID-19. Both conserved end residues are part of each CDR3. A D gene is named only where the DNA matches it firmly. Size is omitted from some rows. Given values are once, few, many or a class for expanded clones.

>TRBV5-5|TRBJ2-1|TRBD2|NA|20
CASSSAGTSGELSSYNEQFF
TGTGCCAGCAGCTCCGCCGGGACTAGCGGGGAACTGAGCTCCTACAATGAGCAGTTCTTC
>TRBV19|TRBJ2-2|NA|few|13
CASSMANTGELFF
TGTGCCAGTAGTATGGCCAACACCGGGGAGCTGTTTTTT
>TRBV10-1|TRBJ2-2|TRBD1|many|13
CASGGQGFGELFF
TGCGCCAGCGGAGGACAGGGATTCGGGGAGCTGTTTTTT
>TRBV11-2|TRBJ2-3|TRBD2|few|13
CASSSGGTDTQYF
TGTGCCAGCAGCTCGGGGGGGACAGATACGCAGTATTTT
>TRBV9|TRBJ2-1|NA|NA|15
CASSPPRGALNEQFF
TGTGCCAGCAGCCCCCCCCGGGGGGCCTTGAATGAGCAGTTCTTC
>TRBV19|TRBJ2-5|TRBD1|NA|15
CASSSAAGGGETQYF
TGTGCCAGTAGTTCAGCGGCAGGGGGCGGGGAGACCCAGTACTTC
>TRBV9|TRBJ1-3|NA|NA|13
CASSQGSGNTIYF
TGTGCCAGCAGCCAGGGCTCTGGAAACACCATATATTTT
>TRBV28|TRBJ2-2|TRBD2|NA|16
CASSLLAGPNTGELFF
TGTGCCAGCAGTCTTCTAGCGGGACCGAACACCGGGGAGCTGTTTTTT
>TRBV11-2|TRBJ2-2|NA|NA|16
CASSSPGTSTTGELFF
TGTGCCAGCAGCTCCCCCGGGACATCTACCACCGGGGAGCTGTTTTTT
>TRBV6-5|TRBJ2-1|NA|NA|15
CASIATFSSYNEQFF
TGTGCCAGCATAGCGACCTTTAGCTCCTACAATGAGCAGTTCTTC
>TRBV7-5|TRBJ2-1|NA|NA|17
CARSTRTGDSSYNEQFF
TGTGCCAGAAGCACCAGGACAGGGGACAGCTCCTACAATGAGCAGTTCTTC
>TRBV5-1|TRBJ1-2|NA|NA|17
CASSPVPNREKGEGYTF
TGCGCCAGCAGCCCCGTTCCAAACAGGGAAAAGGGTGAGGGCTACACCTTC
>TRBV6-2/TRBV6-3|TRBJ1-5|TRBD1|NA|16
CASSLDRGLINQPQHF
TGTGCCAGCAGCTTGGACAGGGGCTTAATTAATCAGCCCCAGCATTTT
>TRBV19|TRBJ2-7|NA|NA|14
CASSIGSGTYEQYF
TGTGCCAGTAGTATTGGGTCAGGGACCTACGAGCAGTACTTC
>TRBV7-3|TRBJ2-2|NA|NA|14
CASSEDSNTGELFF
TGTGCCAGCAGCGAGGACAGTAACACCGGGGAGCTGTTTTTT
>TRBV7-6|TRBJ1-5|NA|NA|15
CASSPHRDSNQPQHF
TGTGCCAGCAGCCCCCACAGGGATAGCAATCAGCCCCAGCATTTT
>TRBV29-1|TRBJ2-3|TRBD2|NA|18
CSVPTGLAGGSRTDTQYF
TGCAGCGTTCCCACAGGACTAGCGGGAGGGAGTCGGACAGATACGCAGTATTTT
>TRBV7-9|TRBJ2-5|TRBD2|NA|16
CASSSYRLAGGPQQYF
TGTGCCAGCAGCTCCTACCGACTAGCGGGGGGGCCTCAGCAGTACTTC
>TRBV5-6|TRBJ1-1|NA|NA|13
CASSFGPGTEAFF
NA
>TRBV2|TRBJ2-7|TRBD2|NA|12
CASRTSGYEQYF
TGTGCCAGCAGGACTAGCGGATACGAGCAGTACTTC
>TRBV11-1|TRBJ2-1|TRBD2|NA|13
CASSPSRLAGDFF
TGTGCCAGCAGCCCCTCAAGACTAGCGGGAGACTTCTTC
>TRBV9|TRBJ2-3|TRBD2|NA|16
CASSVATSGALAAQYF
TGTGCCAGCAGCGTAGCCACTAGCGGGGCCCTCGCGGCGCAGTATTTT
>TRBV5-5|TRBJ2-7|TRBD2|NA|15
CASSYGTSGTREQYF
TGTGCCAGCAGCTATGGGACTAGCGGTACGAGGGAGCAGTACTTC
>TRBV25-1|TRBJ1-1|TRBD1|NA|15
CASSDFRQGGTEAFF
TGTGCCAGCAGTGATTTTCGGCAGGGGGGCACTGAAGCTTTCTTT
>TRBV11-2|TRBJ2-7|TRBD2|NA|16
CASSLDLGLPSYEQYF
TGTGCCAGCAGCTTAGATTTGGGACTACCATCCTACGAGCAGTACTTC
>TRBV25-1|TRBJ2-3|NA|NA|16
CASSADFGGSTDTQYF
TGTGCCAGCAGTGCGGACTTTGGGGGGAGCACAGATACGCAGTATTTT
>TRBV6-1|TRBJ2-5|TRBD2|many|15
CASSEAIGGAETQYF
TGTGCCAGCAGTGAAGCCATCGGGGGGGCGGAGACCCAGTACTTC
>TRBV4-1|TRBJ2-1|NA|NA|15
CASSPDRALSNEQFF
TGCGCCAGCAGCCCCGACAGAGCTCTATCCAATGAGCAGTTCTTC
>TRBV28|TRBJ2-1|NA|NA|15
CASRTPGLRYNEQFF
TGTGCCAGCAGGACCCCGGGACTCCGCTACAATGAGCAGTTCTTC
>TRBV4-1|TRBJ1-5|NA|NA|14
CASSQSGESQPQHF
TGCGCCAGCAGCCAATCGGGGGAAAGTCAGCCCCAGCATTTT
>TRBV30|TRBJ1-3|TRBD1|NA|18
CAWSTRSDRPLRGDTIYF
TGTGCCTGGAGCACTCGGTCGGACAGGCCACTGAGGGGTGACACCATATATTTT
>TRBV18|TRBJ1-5|NA|once|13
CASSRQTNQPQHF
TGTGCCAGCTCACGACAGACTAATCAGCCCCAGCATTTT
>TRBV7-2|TRBJ2-1|TRBD2|NA|16
CASSTSGGATRYEQFF
TGTGCCAGCAGCACCTCGGGGGGGGCCACCCGATATGAGCAGTTCTTC
>TRBV27|TRBJ2-7|NA|NA|14
CASSLSPRGYEQYF
TGTGCCAGCAGTCTGTCCCCCAGGGGCTACGAGCAGTACTTC
>TRBV30|TRBJ2-1|TRBD2|NA|14
CAWSGGGSYNEQFF
TGTGCCTGGAGTGGGGGGGGTTCCTACAATGAGCAGTTCTTC
>TRBV29-1|TRBJ2-1|TRBD1|NA|16
CSVEWDRDLDYNEQFF
TGCAGCGTTGAATGGGACAGGGATCTCGACTACAATGAGCAGTTCTTC
>TRBV5-8|TRBJ2-7|NA|NA|13
CASSLVYLAEQYF
TGTGCCAGCAGCTTGGTTTACCTGGCCGAGCAGTACTTC
>TRBV29-1|TRBJ1-2|TRBD1|many|12
CSVLDRVDGYTF
TGCAGCGTTCTGGACAGGGTGGATGGCTACACCTTC
>TRBV5-4|TRBJ2-3|NA|NA|15
CASSFVADSTDTQYF
TGTGCCAGCAGCTTCGTAGCTGACAGCACAGATACGCAGTATTTT
>TRBV9|TRBJ2-1|TRBD2|once|15
CASSPRLAGYNEQFF
TGTGCCAGCAGCCCGCGACTAGCGGGATACAATGAGCAGTTCTTC
>TRBV6-5|TRBJ2-1|NA|NA|15
CASRPGTLPYNEQFF
TGTGCCAGCAGGCCAGGGACTCTTCCTTACAATGAGCAGTTCTTC
>TRBV6-5|TRBJ1-2|NA|NA|14
CASSYSGRWSGYTF
TGTGCCAGCAGTTACTCCGGCAGGTGGTCTGGCTACACCTTC
>TRBV3-1/TRBV3-2|TRBJ2-1|TRBD1|NA|15
CASSQGRTGDNEQFF
TGTGCCAGCAGCCAAGGGAGGACAGGGGACAATGAGCAGTTCTTC
>TRBV5-1|TRBJ1-4|NA|NA|14
CASSLQGYNEKLFF
TGCGCCAGCAGCTTACAGGGTTATAATGAAAAACTGTTTTTT
>TRBV2|TRBJ2-7|TRBD1|NA|13
CASTITGAHEQYF
TGTGCCAGCACCATAACAGGGGCCCACGAGCAGTACTTC
>TRBV3-1/TRBV3-2|TRBJ2-2|NA|few|12
CASSSPLGELFF
TGTGCCAGCAGCTCACCACTCGGGGAGCTGTTTTTT
>TRBV7-6|TRBJ2-5|TRBD2|NA|16
CASSPRTRNGEETQYF
TGTGCCAGCAGCCCCCGGACTAGGAATGGGGAAGAGACCCAGTACTTC
>TRBV4-2|TRBJ2-3|TRBD2|NA|16
CASSQSLAGGTDTQYF
TGTGCCAGCAGCCAAAGCCTAGCGGGGGGCACAGATACGCAGTATTTT
>TRBV9|TRBJ1-3|TRBD1|once|15
CASSPWDRGLDTIYF
TGTGCCAGCAGCCCTTGGGACAGGGGGCTAGACACCATATATTTT
>TRBV3-1/TRBV3-2|TRBJ2-7|NA|NA|15
CASSQRLGSDYEQYF
TGTGCCAGCAGCCAACGGCTCGGGTCCGACTACGAGCAGTACTTC
>TRBV5-1|TRBJ1-1|TRBD1|once|14
CASSFKTGLTEAFF
TGCGCCAGCAGCTTTAAGACAGGGCTCACTGAAGCTTTCTTT
>TRBV30|TRBJ2-7|NA|NA|13
CAWRAAGHDEQYF
TGTGCCTGGAGGGCCGCGGGCCACGACGAGCAGTACTTC
>TRBV28|TRBJ2-3|NA|NA|13
CASSRTSTDTQYF
TGTGCCAGCAGCAGGACTAGCACAGATACGCAGTATTTT
>TRBV9|TRBJ1-2|NA|NA|16
CASSVGAGGRNYGYTF
TGTGCCAGCAGCGTAGGGGCGGGTGGCCGGAACTATGGCTACACCTTC